Presented here are 31 T cell receptor beta chains from one specimen sequenced in a study of blood T cells in healthy people across ages. Together with a sample-barcoded 5' primer, a J-beta primer mix was included in a second PCR lasting about 7 to 11 cycles. MiXCR, run by TCRdb on the 5' RACE reads, gives a single entry per CDR3 protein. The sample has approximately 1.5 million distinct CDR3 sequences; under 55% are singletons. The sequenced material came from blood. These receptors came from a woman in her late teens or twenties in good health.

In its sample, this clonotype was seen a few times. V and J are TRBV7-9 and TRBJ2-3; D gene unclear. This CDR3 spans 13 amino acids. Germline values: CDR1 SEHNR, CDR2 FQNEAQ (reference sequence). The V and J ends lost 6 bases and 2 bases respectively, with 9 bases between them. CDR3 sequence: CASRRRITDTQYF. The CDR3 coding sequence is TGTGCCAGCAGACGGCGCATCACAGATACGCAGTATTTT.

The chain is built from TRBV20-1 and TRBJ2-1; TRBD2 aligns across 7 bases. Trimming removed 2 bases from V and 7 bases from J; junction bases left unmatched: 11. This CDR3 comprises 15 residues. Germline V gene lookup returns CDR1 DFQATT and CDR2 SNEGSKA (reference sequence). CDR3 residues: CSARLIGRRQNEQFF. Here the CDR3 DNA reads TGCAGTGCTAGACTAATCGGGAGGCGGCAAAATGAGCAGTTCTTC.

This clonotype turned up a few times. The rearrangement joins TRBV9 to TRBJ2-3; no definite D call. The CDR3 spans 16 residues. CDR1 and CDR2 (germline): SGDLS, YYNGEE. V was pared by 0 bases and J by 0 bases, with 11 bases between. CDR3 coding DNA: TGTGCCAGCAGCGTAGTGGCGGCCTTTAGCACAGATACGCAGTATTTT. It specifies CASSVVAAFSTDTQYF. Combining the CDR3 with reference TRBV9 and TRBJ2-3 gives the whole variable domain DSGVTQTPKHLITATGQRVTLRCSPRSGDLSVYWYQQSLDQGLQFLIQYYNGEERAKGNILERFSAQQFPDLHSELNLSSLELGDSALYFCASSVVAAFSTDTQYFGPGTRLTVL.

This sequence joins TRBV27 and TRBJ2-1; TRBD1 aligns across 7 bases. The J call may be faulty, since TRBJ2-7 better matches the DNA end. Germline CDR1 MNHEY, CDR2 SMNVEV (reference sequence). The CDR3 has 13 amino acids. CDR3 in DNA: TGTGCCAGCAGTTGGGACAGCTACAATGAGCAGTACTTC. Residues: CASSWDSYNEQYF.

The chain combines TRBV20-1 with TRBJ2-3, with TRBD2 matching over 9 bases. This CDR3 contains 16 residues. Per the germline V gene, CDR1 is DFQATT and CDR2 is SNEGSKA (reference sequence). Germline trimming cut 1 base from V and 3 bases from J; bases unmatched to any gene: 8. The CDR3 here is CSARAPPTSGTDTQYF. As DNA, the CDR3 is TGCAGTGCTAGAGCTCCCCCGACTAGCGGTACAGATACGCAGTATTTT.

This clonotype was detected only once. This chain links TRBV11-1 with TRBJ1-6, with 7 bases matching TRBD1. Germline assignment: CDR1 SGHAT and CDR2 FQDESV (reference sequence). The CDR3 contains 18 residues. V was pared by 5 bases and J by 9 bases, with 19 bases of the junction left unmatched. CDR3: CASSRDQYWDSAPSPLHF. DNA for the CDR3: TGTGCCAGCAGCCGGGACCAGTATTGGGACAGTGCTCCTTCACCCCTCCACTTT.

This chain joins TRBV27 and TRBJ2-2, with 8 bases identical to TRBD1. Germline lookup yields CDR1 MNHEY and CDR2 SMNVEV (reference sequence). The V gene end was trimmed by 2 bases and the J gene end by 5 bases; junction bases not matched to a gene: 13. This CDR3 region has 18 residues. The CDR3 region has the DNA TGTGCCAGCAGTTTACCGACACCAGGGGGCCGTCGTACCGGGGAGCTGTTTTTT. The encoded protein is CASSLPTPGGRRTGELFF.

J is TRBJ1-2 and V is TRBV13, with D maybe TRBD1 (6 bases). There are 19 residues in the CDR3. Trimming took 1 base from V and 1 from J, leaving 22 bases between them. Germline assignment: CDR1 PRHDT and CDR2 FYEKMQ (reference sequence). The CDR3 reads CASSLAGTPQKANNYGYTF. Written as DNA, the CDR3 is TGTGCCAGCAGCTTAGCAGGGACACCCCAAAAAGCGAATAACTATGGCTACACCTTC.

This chain links TRBV7-9 with TRBJ1-5; D is unresolved. In germline, CDR1 is SEHNR, CDR2 FQNEAQ (reference sequence). There are 15 residues in the CDR3. The V gene lost 4 bases and the J gene lost 2 bases, with 12 bases spanning the gap. The CDR3 sequence: CASSSGPGRNQPQHF. The CDR3 nucleotides read TGTGCCAGCAGCTCTGGACCCGGACGCAATCAGCCCCAGCATTTT. The variable domain in full, completed from reference TRBV7-9 and TRBJ1-5, reads DTGVSQNPRHKITKRGQNVTFRCDPISEHNRLYWYRQTLGQGPEFLTYFQNEAQLEKSRLLSDRFSAERPKGSFSTLEIQRTEQGDSAMYLCASSSGPGRNQPQHFGDGTRLSIL.

This clonotype came up once. A read error may be the cause here, since a much bigger clone is one base away. The gene calls are TRBV5-1 and TRBJ2-1; 7 bases are a match to TRBD2. There are 15 residues in the CDR3. Per germline, CDR1 SGHRS and CDR2 YFSETQ. In nucleotides, the CDR3 is TGCGTCAGCTCCTTACGGGGGGTTACCTACAATGAGCAGTTCTTC. This sequence encodes CVSSLRGVTYNEQFF.

This clonotype was picked up a small number of times. The CDR3, as DNA: TGTGCCACAGCGCTGAGCACAGATACGCAGTATTTT. It yields the protein CATALSTDTQYF. V usage is TRBV7-9 and J usage is TRBJ2-3; D is uncertain. The CDR3 is 12 amino acids. V dropped 10 bases and J dropped 0 bases, with 8 bases sitting between them. The germline V gene has CDR1 SEHNR and CDR2 FQNEAQ (reference sequence). Supplemented by reference TRBV7-9 and TRBJ2-3, the full variable domain reads DTGVSQNPRHKITKRGQNVTFRCDPISEHNRLYWYRQTLGQGPEFLTYFQNEAQLEKSRLLSDRFSAERPKGSFSTLEIQRTEQGDSAMYLCATALSTDTQYFGPGTRLTVL.

The chain links TRBV5-1 to TRBJ2-1, with no clear D. There are 15 residues in the CDR3. V was clipped by 5 bases and J by 2 bases, with 14 bases between them. Looked up from germline, CDR1 is SGHRS and CDR2 is YFSETQ. The CDR3 sequence: CASSLRSSPYNEQFF. In nucleotides, the CDR3 is TGCGCCAGCAGTCTGCGGAGTTCCCCCTACAATGAGCAGTTCTTC.

CDR3 region: CASSHREGGSYGYTF. CDR3 nucleotides: TGCGCCAGCAGCCACAGGGAGGGGGGTTCCTATGGCTACACCTTC. The chain has TRBV4-1 and TRBJ1-2, with D perhaps TRBD1 (6 bases). V lost 3 bases and J 4 bases, leaving 15 bases between the germline ends. Germline loops: CDR1 MGHRA, CDR2 YSYEKL. The CDR3 covers 15 residues.

There are a few counts of this clonotype. The gene calls are TRBV2 and TRBJ1-5; D possibly corresponds to TRBD1 (5 bases). The CDR3 totals 15 residues. V was shortened by 1 base and J by 4 bases, with 11 bases between the two germline ends. In germline, CDR1 is SNHLY, CDR2 FYNNEI. CDR3 sequence: CASSEDGATNQPQHF. The CDR3 DNA reads as TGTGCCAGCAGTGAAGACGGGGCGACAAATCAGCCCCAGCATTTT.

The gene calls are TRBV4-3 and TRBJ1-3; 8 bases map to TRBD1. Trimming at V came to 4 bases and at J to 1 base, leaving 6 bases not matched to a gene. CDR1 LGHNA and CDR2 YSLEER come from the germline V gene. This CDR3 contains 16 residues. The CDR3 bases are TGCGCCAGCAGCCCTCGGACAGGGACATCTGGAAACACCATATATTTT. It codes for CASSPRTGTSGNTIYF.

The V gene is TRBV3-1, the J gene TRBJ2-1, with D unclear. The V gene lost 0 bases and the J gene lost 11 bases, with 8 bases spanning the gap. Germline V CDR1 and CDR2: LGHDT, YNNKEL (reference sequence). The CDR3 contains 12 residues. DNA of the CDR3: TGTGCCAGCAGCCAAGATATCCGACAGCAGTTCTTC. Translated, it gives CASSQDIRQQFF.

V and J are TRBV11-2 and TRBJ2-1, with 9 bases lining up with TRBD2. The CDR3 is made up of 15 amino acids. From germline, CDR1 is SGHAT and CDR2 FQNNGV. The V gene end was trimmed by 2 bases and the J gene end by 5 bases; junction bases not matched to a gene: 4. CDR3 DNA sequence: TGTGCCAGCAGCTTATGGGCTAGCGGGGACAATGAGCAGTTCTTC. Residues: CASSLWASGDNEQFF.

The sample holds many counts of this clonotype. The gene calls are TRBV6-6 and TRBJ2-3, with 8 nucleotides matching TRBD1. V gave up 6 bases and J gave up 6 bases; unmatched junction bases: 11. This CDR3 region has 15 residues. The germline V gene has CDR1 MNHNY and CDR2 SVGAGI (reference sequence). The CDR3 DNA reads TGTGCCAGCAGGTACCGACAGGGGAAAGTCGATACGCAGTATTTT. The encoded protein is CASRYRQGKVDTQYF.

This chain uses TRBV4-1 with TRBJ2-7, with D perhaps being TRBD1 or TRBD2 (5 bases each). The CDR3 is made up of 17 amino acids. Germline V lookup: CDR1 MGHRA, CDR2 YSYEKL. Trimming removed 3 bases at V and 0 bases at J, with 18 bases between. The CDR3 sequence: CASSHKIGTVSSYEQYF. For the CDR3, the DNA is TGCGCCAGCAGCCACAAAATCGGGACCGTGAGCTCCTACGAGCAGTACTTC.

The rearrangement joins TRBV12-3 or TRBV12-4 to TRBJ2-1; 16 bases line up with TRBD2. Unmatched junction bases numbered 8, after V lost 3 bases and J lost 0 bases. CDR3 length: 20 residues. CDR3 sequence (DNA): TGTGCCAGCAGTTTCTCCCCGGGACTAGCGGGAGGGAGCTCCTACAATGAGCAGTTCTTC. Translating it yields CASSFSPGLAGGSSYNEQFF.

This clonotype was found a few times. One end of the junction does not line up with germline, which may come from a read error. J is TRBJ2-7 and V is TRBV9; no clear D gene. The CDR3 totals 13 residues. Germline-derived CDR1 and CDR2 are SGDLS and YYNGEE. CDR3 DNA sequence: TGTGCCAGCAGCGTAGTAGAGTCCTCCGAGCAGTACTTC. Encoded protein: CASSVVESSEQYF.

This clonotype showed up many times. The chain uses TRBV20-1 and TRBJ1-6; no firm D call. CDR1 is DFQATT and CDR2 is SNEGSKA in the germline V gene (reference sequence). The ends were cut back, 0 bases at V and 7 bases at J, with 10 bases in the middle. This CDR3 spans 14 amino acids. The CDR3 protein is CSAREYGINSPLHF. CDR3 nucleotide sequence: TGCAGTGCTAGAGAATACGGGATCAATTCACCCCTCCACTTT.

With respect to this clonotype: Sequence at one end of the junction differs from germline and may be a read error. The rearrangement links TRBV20-1 to TRBJ1-1; D gene uncertain. The CDR3 is 13 amino acids. Germline CDR1 and CDR2: DFQATT and SNEGSKA (reference sequence). The CDR3 region has the DNA TGCAGTGCTAGAGAGGCCATGAAGACTGAAGCTTTCTTT. This sequence encodes CSAREAMKTEAFF.

V gene TRBV20-1 combines with J gene TRBJ2-4; unclear D gene. The germline gives CDR1 DFQATT, CDR2 SNEGSKA (reference sequence). CDR3 length equals 16 residues. Between the trimmed V and J ends, which lost 1 base and 0 bases, there was a span of 13 bases. CDR3 sequence: CSARVGRLLAKNIQYF. CDR3 sequence (DNA): TGCAGTGCTAGAGTTGGAAGGCTTCTAGCCAAAAACATTCAGTACTTC.

This clonotype was seen only a few times. The V gene is TRBV4-1, the J gene TRBJ2-3; D remains ambiguous. V was clipped by 3 bases and J by 2 bases, with 15 bases between them. Germline V gene sequence: CDR1 MGHRA, CDR2 YSYEKL. This CDR3 has 16 residues. The CDR3 nucleotides read TGCGCCAGCAGCCACATCCCCTGGGAACTCACAGATACGCAGTATTTT. Translating it yields CASSHIPWELTDTQYF.

J is TRBJ2-7 and V is TRBV27; 7 positions match TRBD1. The CDR3 is 14 amino acids. Germline CDR1 MNHEY, CDR2 SMNVEV (reference sequence). Unmatched junction bases numbered 5, after V lost 5 bases and J lost 1 base. CDR3 sequence reads: CASSAQQGSYEQYF. CDR3 bases: TGTGCCAGCAGTGCTCAACAGGGGTCCTACGAGCAGTACTTC.

This chain connects TRBV9 to TRBJ1-2; tentatively, D is TRBD1 (5 bases). Trimming took off 3 bases at V and 6 bases at J, with 12 bases between the two ends. This CDR3 is 13 amino acids long. Germline V gene sequence: CDR1 SGDLS, CDR2 YYNGEE. In nucleotides, the CDR3 is TGTGCCAGCAGCGGGCAGGGCGGACATGGCTACACCTTC. The encoded protein is CASSGQGGHGYTF.

CDR3 nucleotide sequence: TGCAGTGCCAGGCTTCAAGGACTAAATACGCAGTATTTT. Protein product: CSARLQGLNTQYF. The V call is TRBV20-1, the J call TRBJ2-3, with D tentatively TRBD2 (6 bases). Trimming took 6 bases from V and 7 from J, leaving 17 bases between them. There are 13 residues in the CDR3. From germline, CDR1 is DFQATT and CDR2 SNEGSKA (reference sequence).

This clonotype has only a few counts. The gene calls are TRBV15 and TRBJ2-7, with a tentative D call TRBD2 (5 bases). V lost 0 bases and J 4 bases, leaving 7 bases between the germline ends. The CDR3 runs 13 residues. Per germline, CDR1 LNHNV and CDR2 YYDKDF (reference sequence). This CDR3 reads CATSRDSDYEQYF. CDR3 bases: TGTGCCACCAGCAGAGATAGCGATTACGAGCAGTACTTC.

This clonotype was seen only a few times. A junction end diverges from the germline sequence, so it may reflect a read error. The chain uses TRBV6-5 and TRBJ1-1, with a possible D match to TRBD1 (5 bases). CDR3 length equals 15 residues. The germline gives CDR1 MNHEY, CDR2 SVGAGI. The CDR3 sequence is CASSYSWGEGTEAFF. For the CDR3, the DNA is TGTGCCAGCAGCTACTCCTGGGGGGAGGGCACTGAAGCTTTCTTT.

The V gene is TRBV2, the J gene TRBJ2-5; possibly TRBD1 or TRBD2 for D (5 bases each). The CDR3 spans 16 residues. V was pared by 1 base and J by 5 bases, with 17 bases between. Per the germline V gene, CDR1 is SNHLY and CDR2 is FYNNEI. This CDR3 is CASSEESRGFGETQYF. In DNA form, the CDR3 reads TGTGCCAGCAGTGAAGAGTCGAGGGGCTTCGGGGAGACCCAGTACTTC. Based on the CDR3 plus reference TRBV2 and TRBJ2-5, the full variable domain is EPEVTQTPSHQVTQMGQEVILRCVPISNHLYFYWYRQILGQKVEFLVSFYNNEISEKSEIFDDQFSVERPDGSNFTLKIRSTKLEDSAMYFCASSEESRGFGETQYFGPGTRLLVL.